This T cell receptor beta chain was recovered during a study of T cells in Graves' hyperthyroidism and ophthalmopathy (dated by TCRdb to the late 2010s). As for the study more broadly: Peripheral blood samples were taken at the time of initial diagnosis, prior to any treatment. Once sampling was done, hyperthyroidism patients were given methimazole at a starting dose of 30 mg daily, whereas ophthalmopathy patients were given high-dose intravenous methylprednisolone. An independent validation cohort of under 20 hyperthyroidism patients and some 15 patients who later progressed to ophthalmopathy tested prospective prediction of ophthalmopathy. The 85 to 100 discovery patients were randomly split 7:3 into training and test sets. A discovery cohort of 95 to 100 patients, 43 with Graves' ophthalmopathy and more than 55 with stable Graves' hyperthyroidism, was used to find distinguishing TCR V-J signatures. The study also compared thyroid tissue and blood T-cell repertoires from roughly 6 Graves' hyperthyroidism patients. The paper reports TCR Vbeta CDR3 sequencing of about 140 peripheral blood samples: under 45 ophthalmopathy, under 80 hyperthyroidism and 17 progressor patients. General conclusions and limits of the study: During validation, the model predicted progression to ophthalmopathy a median of roughly six months ahead of onset, with roughly 65% sensitivity and less than 85% specificity. Most expanded thyroid clonotypes (frequency above 0.001) were also found in blood, which suggests that blood repertoires may mirror thyroid immune responses. Ophthalmopathy was separated from stable hyperthyroidism by a 13 V-J signature model, with around 90% sensitivity and about 81% specificity obtained in cross-validation and 80%/75% obtained in testing. Sample size was not statistically predetermined, and investigators were not blinded to group allocation.

The V and J ends are trimmed by 5 bases and 3 bases, leaving 14 bases between them. Via the germline V gene, CDR1 is SGHVS and CDR2 FQNEAQ. Its CDR3 holds 14 amino acids, cysteine through phenylalanine. Kept here is only the CDR3 DNA, which spans 42 bases and is read in frame from base 1. Ophthalmopathy patients had moderately to severely active disease, Clinical Activity Score of at least 3, NOSPECS grade of at least 4, and duration under 3 months. Patients with uncontrolled infections, other autoimmune diseases, pregnancy or lactation were excluded. Diagnoses were based on clinical symptoms, serum thyroxine and TRAb, thyroid ultrasound and orbital computed tomography. PBMCs were isolated from roughly 10 ml of fresh peripheral blood by Ficoll-Paque density gradient centrifugation. Total RNA was extracted using Trizol reagent, and RNA quality was assessed on an Agilent 2100 Bioanalyzer. This clonotype occurred many times. Its antigen remains unidentified. Nothing much larger sits one base from this clone, and base qualities are not available.

The TCR beta CDR3 regions were amplified from RNA transcripts. For the first round of RT-PCR on the TCR CDR3, the HTBI primer set was used together with the Qiagen OneStep RT-PCR kit. The libraries were constructed in a second round of multiplex PCR and then size-selected and purified. Sequencing of the libraries was done on an Illumina HiSeq2000 using paired-end 100 bp reads. In the authors' own workflow: SOAPnuke was used to process the raw data, removing reads that contained adapters or uncalled bases, had a mean Phred below 15, or lacked an exact match to the constant primer or identifier. High-quality paired reads were merged using COPE v1.2.5, and each unique nucleotide sequence was defined as a clonotype. Clonotypes were aligned to IMGT TRBV, TRBD and TRBJ reference segments using MiTCR v1.1. Analysis was restricted to V-J combinations with a frequency above 0.0001, which covered roughly 99% of repertoires. A TCS score was defined as the ratio between F50 (clonal expansion) and ExV (chaos), using BLOSUM62-based TCRdist between CDR3 peptides within each V-J. Welch's t-statistics and random forest reduced 500 to 550 V-J features to 13, which were used in a naive Bayes classifier (R e1071). TCRdb's own reprocessing of the public reads used fastp at Q25 and MiXCR and kept productive beta chains. All rows with the same CDR3 protein become a single entry with the most common DNA and genes. The V and J calls follow TCRdb's processing rather than the paper's. Counted in this sample were hundreds of thousands of distinct CDR3 sequences; approximately 13% of them appeared once. About 37% of the sample lies in the top ten.

Sequencing input: blood. The receptor was isolated from a woman between 40 and 50 years old with Graves' ophthalmopathy. This chain is built from TRBV7-8 and TRBJ2-7; confidence is insufficient to name the D gene. The DNA sequence reads TGTGCCAGCAGCGACCCCTCTGACATCTACGAGCAGTACTTC. Its coded protein is CASSDPSDIYEQYF.